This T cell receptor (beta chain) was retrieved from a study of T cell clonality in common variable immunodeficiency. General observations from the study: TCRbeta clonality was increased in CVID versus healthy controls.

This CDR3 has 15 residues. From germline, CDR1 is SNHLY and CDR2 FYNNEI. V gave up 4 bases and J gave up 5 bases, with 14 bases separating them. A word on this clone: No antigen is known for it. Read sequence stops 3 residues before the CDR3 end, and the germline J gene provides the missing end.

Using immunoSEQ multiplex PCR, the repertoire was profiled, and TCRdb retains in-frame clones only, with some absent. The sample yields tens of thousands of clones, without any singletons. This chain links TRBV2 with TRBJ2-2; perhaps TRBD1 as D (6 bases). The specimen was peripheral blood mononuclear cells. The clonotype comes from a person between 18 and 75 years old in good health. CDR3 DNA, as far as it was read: TGTGCCAGCAGTGCAGGGGTTGTAGAGACCGGGGAG. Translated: CASSAGVVETGE. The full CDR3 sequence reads CASSAGVVETGELFF. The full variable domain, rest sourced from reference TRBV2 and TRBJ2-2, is EPEVTQTPSHQVTQMGQEVILRCVPISNHLYFYWYRQILGQKVEFLVSFYNNEISEKSEIFDDQFSVERPDGSNFTLKIRSTKLEDSAMYFCASSAGVVETGELFFGEGSRLTVL.